These T cell receptor beta chains were read from a single sample in a study of blood T cell repertoires in COVID-19. This table comes from immunoSEQ multiplex PCR, and its TCRdb copy is limited to in-frame clones, with some not included. This sample has about 190,000 clones, with 80% to 90% found just once. The material sequenced was peripheral blood. These receptor sequences come from a young man with acute or convalescent COVID-19. CDR3s include the opening cysteine and the closing phenylalanine or tryptophan. Fields, in order: J gene, V gene, CDR3 protein.

J: TRBJ1-4
V: TRBV6-5
CDR3: CASSQDRPNEKLFF

J: TRBJ1-1
V: TRBV7-9
CDR3: CASSKQTYRGQVNTEAFF

J: TRBJ1-5
V: TRBV6-5
CDR3: CASSSGWRNQPQHF

J: TRBJ2-1
V: TRBV5-4
CDR3: CASSSEGAGGYNEQFF

J: TRBJ1-1
V: TRBV11-2
CDR3: CASSPWTVTGEAFF

J: TRBJ2-3
V: TRBV6-9
CDR3: CASTLRCGDRDHRDTQYF

J: TRBJ1-5
V: TRBV2
CDR3: CASKTVVNQPQHF

J: TRBJ2-5
V: TRBV11-3
CDR3: CASSGTGSSGKTQYF

J: TRBJ1-1
V: TRBV7-3
CDR3: CASSLTLAKNTEAFF

J: TRBJ1-5
V: TRBV18
CDR3: CASSLGRGGGQPQHF

J: TRBJ2-2
V: TRBV29-1
CDR3: CSVDSRTGELFF

J: TRBJ1-2
V: TRBV30
CDR3: CAWGKLQSPRDGYTF

J: TRBJ2-3
V: TRBV4-1
CDR3: CASSPRDRLGDTQYF

J: TRBJ1-2
V: TRBV6-5
CDR3: CASRGQGPGNYGYTF

J: TRBJ2-3
V: TRBV30
CDR3: CAWSIAGGTDTQYF

J: TRBJ2-3
V: TRBV4-1
CDR3: CASSQVSSGRAGKADTQYF

J: TRBJ1-1
V: TRBV10-3
CDR3: CAIREGQVNTEAFF

J: TRBJ1-3
V: TRBV28
CDR3: CASSLTYGRANTIYF

J: TRBJ2-5
V: TRBV27
CDR3: CASSFFDRKETQYF

J: TRBJ1-2
V: TRBV3-1/TRBV3-2
CDR3: CASSLRPLGGQGNYGYTF

J: TRBJ2-7
V: TRBV9
CDR3: CASAPGLGSYEQYF

J: TRBJ1-5
V: TRBV28
CDR3: CAGKRQGDQPQHF

J: TRBJ1-6
V: TRBV19
CDR3: CASSMTGFYNSPLHF

J: TRBJ2-7
V: TRBV2
CDR3: CASSDYRQGWYEQYF